The next 5 T cell receptor beta chains were all read from a single sample in a study of regulatory T cells in long-lasting Graves disease (dated by TCRdb to about 2021). Per the publication, the time point label means: newly diagnosed GD, antithyroid drugs for less than 3 months. For both TCR sequencing and RNA sequencing, RNA was extracted from PBMCs in TRIzol. Library preparation was by multiplex PCR. Sequencing relied on an Illumina HiSeq 4000. To build TCR beta libraries, CDR3 regions were amplified by Arm-PCR using iRepertoire HTBI primers. Through fastp at Q25 and MiXCR, TCRdb rebuilt clones from the public reads, retaining in-frame beta chains. A single entry per CDR3 protein holds the most common genes and DNA from its merged rows. This sample lists around 400,000 distinct CDR3 sequences; roughly a sixth were detected once. 20% to 25% of the sample comes from the top ten. The specimen comprised peripheral blood mononuclear cells (PBMCs), sampled at new diagnosis, from a patient treated with antithyroid drugs. The receptors were sampled from a female donor with Graves disease.

This clonotype was observed at least ten times. This rearrangement joins TRBV20-1 to TRBJ2-2, with 14 bases that match TRBD2. CDR1 and CDR2 from the germline V gene are DFQATT and SNEGSKA (reference sequence). The CDR3 covers 16 residues. V lost 4 bases, J lost 3 bases, and 4 bases stayed unmatched. CDR3 coding DNA: TGCAGTGCTACGACTAGCGGGAGGGCGGACACCGGGGAGCTGTTTTTT. Translating gives CSATTSGRADTGELFF.

In this sample, this clonotype turned up many times. J is TRBJ1-2 and V is TRBV15; D uncertain. The V and J ends lost 5 bases and 2 bases respectively, with 9 bases between them. CDR3 length: 13 amino acids. Per germline, CDR1 LNHNV and CDR2 YYDKDF (reference sequence). The CDR3 region has the DNA TGTGCCACCAGCGGGCGGCTAAACTATGGCTACACCTTC. Its protein is CATSGRLNYGYTF.

This clonotype showed up many times. The gene calls are TRBV12-3 or TRBV12-4 and TRBJ1-2, with D possibly matching TRBD1 (5 bases). V dropped 3 bases and J dropped 3 bases, with 20 bases sitting between them. CDR3 length equals 17 residues. CDR3 loop: CASSFVPGTVSDYGYTF. CDR3 nucleotides: TGTGCCAGCAGTTTCGTTCCAGGGACGGTATCGGACTATGGCTACACCTTC.

This clonotype appeared many times. The J gene is TRBJ2-3, the V gene TRBV13, with a tentative D call TRBD2 (6 bases). The CDR3 covers 15 residues. The V end was cut by 5 bases, the J end by 6 bases, with 18 bases between. CDR1 is PRHDT and CDR2 is FYEKMQ in the germline V gene (reference sequence). The CDR3 spells CASSRMGLAGDTQYF. CDR3 nucleotide sequence: TGTGCCAGCAGCCGGATGGGACTCGCGGGGGATACGCAGTATTTT.

This clonotype was seen many times. The chain is built from TRBV6-5 and TRBJ1-2, with a tentative D call TRBD1 (5 bases). With 1 base removed from V and 4 bases from J, the gap between germline ends came to 16 bases. Germline V gene data show CDR1 as MNHEY and CDR2 as SVGAGI. The CDR3 runs to 16 residues. The CDR3 is CASSYFRVSAAYGYTF. CDR3 bases: TGTGCCAGCAGTTACTTCAGGGTATCGGCTGCCTATGGCTACACCTTC.